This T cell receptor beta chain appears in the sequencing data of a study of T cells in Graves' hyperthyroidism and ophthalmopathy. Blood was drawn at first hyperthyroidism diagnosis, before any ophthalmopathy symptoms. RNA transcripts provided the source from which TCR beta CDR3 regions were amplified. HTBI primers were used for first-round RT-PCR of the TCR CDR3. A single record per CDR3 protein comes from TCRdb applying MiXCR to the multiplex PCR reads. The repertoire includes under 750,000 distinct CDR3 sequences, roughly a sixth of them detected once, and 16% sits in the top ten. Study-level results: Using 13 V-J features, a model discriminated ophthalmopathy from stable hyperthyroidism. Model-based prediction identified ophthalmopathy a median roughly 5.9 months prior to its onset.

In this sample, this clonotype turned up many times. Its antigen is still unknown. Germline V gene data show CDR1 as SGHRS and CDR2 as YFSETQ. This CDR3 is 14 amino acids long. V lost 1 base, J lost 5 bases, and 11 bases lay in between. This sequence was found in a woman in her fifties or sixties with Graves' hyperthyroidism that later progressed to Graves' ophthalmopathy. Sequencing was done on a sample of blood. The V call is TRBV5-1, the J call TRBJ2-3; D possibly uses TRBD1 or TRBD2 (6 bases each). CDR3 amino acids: CASSLTGARDTQYF. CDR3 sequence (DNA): TGCGCCAGCAGCTTGACGGGGGCGAGAGATACGCAGTATTTT. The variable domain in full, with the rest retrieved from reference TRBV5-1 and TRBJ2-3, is KAGVTQTPRYLIKTRGQQVTLSCSPISGHRSVSWYQQTPGQGLQFLFEYFSETQRNKGNFPGRFSGRQFSNSRSEMNVSTLELGDSALYLCASSLTGARDTQYFGPGTRLTVL.